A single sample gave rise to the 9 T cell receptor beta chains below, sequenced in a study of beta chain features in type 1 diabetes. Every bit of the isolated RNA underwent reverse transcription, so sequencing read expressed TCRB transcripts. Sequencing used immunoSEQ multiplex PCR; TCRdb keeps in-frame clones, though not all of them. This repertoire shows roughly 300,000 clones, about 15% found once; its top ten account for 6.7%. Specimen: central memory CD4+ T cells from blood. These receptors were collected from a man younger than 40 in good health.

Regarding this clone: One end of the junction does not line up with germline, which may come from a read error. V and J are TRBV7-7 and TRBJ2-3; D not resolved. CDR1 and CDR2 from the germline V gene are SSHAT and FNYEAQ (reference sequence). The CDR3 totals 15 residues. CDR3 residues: CASSPLFTTTDTQYF. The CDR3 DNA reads TGTGCTAGCAGCCCTCTTTTCACCACCACAGATACGCAGTATTTT. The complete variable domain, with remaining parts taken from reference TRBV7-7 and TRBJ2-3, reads GAGVSQSPRYKVTKRGQDVTLRCDPISSHATLYWYQQALGQGPEFLTYFNYEAQPDKSGLPSDRFSAERPEGSISTLTIQRTEQRDSAMYRCASSPLFTTTDTQYFGPGTRLTVL.

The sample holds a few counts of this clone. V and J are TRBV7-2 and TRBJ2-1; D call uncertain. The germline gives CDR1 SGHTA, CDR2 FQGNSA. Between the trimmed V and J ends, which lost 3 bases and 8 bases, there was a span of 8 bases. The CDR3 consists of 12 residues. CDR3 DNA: TGTGCCAGCAGCTTCTATCGAGATGAGCAGTTCTTC. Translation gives CASSFYRDEQFF.

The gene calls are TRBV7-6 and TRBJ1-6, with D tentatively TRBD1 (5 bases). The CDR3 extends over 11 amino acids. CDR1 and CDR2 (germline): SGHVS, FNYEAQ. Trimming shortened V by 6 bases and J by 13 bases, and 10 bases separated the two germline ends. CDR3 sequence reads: CASSDSSPLHF. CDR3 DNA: TGTGCCAGCAGTGACAGTTCTCCCCTCCACTTT.

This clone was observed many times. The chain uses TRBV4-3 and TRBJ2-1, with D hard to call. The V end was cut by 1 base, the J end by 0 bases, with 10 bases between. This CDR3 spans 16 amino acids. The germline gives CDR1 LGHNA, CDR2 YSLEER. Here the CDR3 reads CASSQAVLSSYNEQFF. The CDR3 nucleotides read TGCGCCAGCAGCCAAGCAGTTCTATCCTCCTACAATGAGCAGTTCTTC.

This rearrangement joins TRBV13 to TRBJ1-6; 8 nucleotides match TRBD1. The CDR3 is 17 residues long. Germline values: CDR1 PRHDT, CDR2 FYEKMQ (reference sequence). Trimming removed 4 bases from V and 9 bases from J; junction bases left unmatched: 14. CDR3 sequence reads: CASSSQSRTGLGSPLHF. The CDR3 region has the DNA TGTGCCAGCAGCTCACAATCCCGGACAGGGCTTGGTTCACCCCTCCACTTT. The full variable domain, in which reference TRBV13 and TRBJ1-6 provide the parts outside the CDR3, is AAGVIQSPRHLIKEKRETATLKCYPIPRHDTVYWYQQGPGQDPQFLISFYEKMQSDKGSIPDRFSAQQFSDYHSELNMSSLELGDSALYFCASSSQSRTGLGSPLHFGNGTRLTVT.

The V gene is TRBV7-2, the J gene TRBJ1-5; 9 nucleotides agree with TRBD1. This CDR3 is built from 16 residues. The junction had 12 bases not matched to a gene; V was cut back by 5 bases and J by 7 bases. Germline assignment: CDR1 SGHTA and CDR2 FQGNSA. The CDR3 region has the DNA TGTGCCAGCAGCCTACTACAGGGGGCGCGGGGGCAGCCCCAGCATTTT. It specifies CASSLLQGARGQPQHF.

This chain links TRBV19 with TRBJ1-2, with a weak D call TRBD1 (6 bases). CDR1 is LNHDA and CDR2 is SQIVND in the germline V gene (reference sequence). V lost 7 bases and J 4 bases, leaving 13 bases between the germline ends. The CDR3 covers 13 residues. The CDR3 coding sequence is TGTGCCAGTAATCCGGGGGCAGTCTATGGCTACACCTTC. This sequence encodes CASNPGAVYGYTF.

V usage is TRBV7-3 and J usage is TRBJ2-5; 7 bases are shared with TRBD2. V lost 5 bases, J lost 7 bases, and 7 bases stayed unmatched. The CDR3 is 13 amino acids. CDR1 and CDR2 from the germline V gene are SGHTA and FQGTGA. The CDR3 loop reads CASSLREGGTQYF. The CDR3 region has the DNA TGTGCCAGCAGCCTAAGGGAGGGCGGGACCCAGTACTTC.

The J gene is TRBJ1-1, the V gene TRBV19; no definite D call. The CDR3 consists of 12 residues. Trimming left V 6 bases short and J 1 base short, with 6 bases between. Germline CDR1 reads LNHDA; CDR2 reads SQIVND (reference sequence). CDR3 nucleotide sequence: TGTGCCAGTAGACGCTCGAACACTGAAGCTTTCTTT. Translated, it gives CASRRSNTEAFF.